Described below is a single T cell receptor (beta chain) sequence and its context. The antigen remains undetermined. This sample was taken from a study of shared clonotypes between healthy human individuals. Study-level background: CD8 memory received one plate per donor, CD8 naive two, CD4 memory three and CD4 naive three.

General study points: It was the non-shared clonotypes that had lower generation probabilities than clonotypes shared by all four donors.

Splitting of each subset's genomic DNA was done evenly across several immunoSEQ plates. TCRdb keeps only in-frame clones here, not all; method: immunoSEQ multiplex PCR. The profile covers more than 2 million clones, with 85% to 95% appearing a single time and roughly 0.13% taken by the ten largest. The sequence was collected from a young man in good health. Sequencing was performed on naive CD4+ T cells sorted from blood. The subset is: CD45RA+ positively selected.

CDR3 residues: CASSLGGTALSYEQYF. For the CDR3, the DNA is TGTGCCAGCAGCTTAGGAGGGACAGCCCTATCCTACGAGCAGTACTTC. This sequence joins TRBV11-1 and TRBJ2-7, with 7 bases identical to TRBD1. Germline CDR1 SGHAT, CDR2 FQDESV (reference sequence). The CDR3 totals 16 residues. V gave up 1 base and J gave up 1 base; unmatched junction bases: 7. Full variable domain (missing parts from reference TRBV11-1 and TRBJ2-7): EAEVAQSPRYKITEKSQAVAFWCDPISGHATLYWYRQILGQGPELLVQFQDESVVDDSQLPKDRFSAERLKGVDSTLKIQPAELGDSAMYLCASSLGGTALSYEQYFGPGTRLTVT.